The subject of this entry is one TCR beta chain. Its antigen is undetermined. The source of the sample is a study of monozygotic twins with inflammatory bowel disease. Study findings and constraints: The co-twins with IBD showed lower TCRbeta diversity (inverse Simpson) than their healthy siblings.

The CDR3 extends over 16 amino acids. Germline values: CDR1 SGDLS, CDR2 YYNGEE. The template switching step added UMIs that contained a 6-nucleotide sample barcode. TCRdb re-called the 5' RACE reads and gives one entry per CDR3 protein, without DNA. The sample yields about 85,000 distinct CDR3 sequences, of which the top ten take up roughly 7.4%. This TCR was sampled from a human donor with ulcerative colitis or Crohn's disease, or a healthy co-twin of an affected twin (not recorded which). This sequence joins TRBV9 and TRBJ2-3; TCRdb returns TRBD2, unconfirmable since there is no DNA. The sequencing input was blood. The CDR3 loop reads CASSLFGGTSTDTQYF.